This entry lists 22 T cell receptor beta chains sequenced from one sample in a study of blood T cell repertoires in COVID-19 (TCRdb year 2020). Receptors were amplified or captured by the immunoSEQ multiplex PCR assay. TCRdb took this table from immuneACCESS and kept in-frame rearrangements with V and J called. Such tables lack part of the clones; where checked against another copy, unresolved V genes explain under half of the gap, and the rest is unexplained. This sample gives roughly 280,000 clones in total; about 85% of them show up just once. The ten largest clones add up to 2.2% of the sample. Input material: peripheral blood. The receptors derive from a woman between 50 and 59 years old who had recovered from COVID-19.

The chain combines TRBV7-9 with TRBJ2-5; 9 bases agree with TRBD1. V shed 2 bases, J shed 1 base, and the junction held 5 bases outside the gene matches. CDR1 and CDR2 (germline): SEHNR, FQNEAQ (reference sequence). The CDR3 consists of 16 residues. The CDR3 nucleotides read TGTGCCAGCAGCTTAAGAGGGGACAGGGCCCAAGAGACCCAGTACTTC. This gives the protein CASSLRGDRAQETQYF.

The J gene is TRBJ2-3, the V gene TRBV5-4; D remains unclear. Germline values: CDR1 SGHNT, CDR2 YYREEE (reference sequence). Trimming shortened V by 1 base and J by 1 base, and 7 bases separated the two germline ends. CDR3 length: 14 amino acids. The CDR3 DNA reads as TGTGCCAGCAGCTTGTTTACTCGCACAGATACGCAGTATTTT. Encoded protein: CASSLFTRTDTQYF.

The V call is TRBV7-2, the J call TRBJ1-2, with D unclear. Germline CDR1 is SGHTA and CDR2 is FQGNSA. V gave up 5 bases and J gave up 4 bases, with 11 bases separating them. CDR3 length: 13 amino acids. The CDR3 DNA sequence: TGTGCCAGCAGCCAACTAGGTTCCTATGGCTACACCTTC. It is translated as CASSQLGSYGYTF.

The chain has TRBV28 and TRBJ1-5; no reliable D call. The CDR3 sequence is 16 residues long. Germline loops: CDR1 MDHEN, CDR2 SYDVKM. V lost 6 bases to trimming and J lost 11 bases, with 26 bases between them. The CDR3 loop reads CASSRGGSQASLTQHF. DNA of the CDR3: TGTGCCAGCAGCCGGGGAGGCTCTCAGGCAAGTCTAACCCAGCATTTT.

The gene calls are TRBV30 and TRBJ1-1; D is undetermined. The CDR3 is 10 amino acids. Trimming shortened V by 0 bases and J by 8 bases, and 4 bases separated the two germline ends. Germline CDR1 GTSNPN, CDR2 SVGIG (reference sequence). The CDR3: CAWSVQEAFF. The DNA for the CDR3 is TGTGCCTGGAGTGTACAAGAAGCTTTCTTT.

A remark on this clone: Sequence at one end of the junction differs from germline and may be a read error. This chain links TRBV7-2 with TRBJ1-2; TRBD1 aligns across 9 bases. The CDR3 sequence is 14 residues long. CDR1 is SGHTA, CDR2 FQGNSA, per germline. In DNA form, the CDR3 reads TGTGCCAGCAACTTAAACAGGGGGCAAGGTGGCTACACCTTC. Protein product: CASNLNRGQGGYTF.

The genes are TRBV2 and TRBJ2-7; the D gene is possibly TRBD1 (6 bases). From germline, CDR1 is SNHLY and CDR2 FYNNEI. The CDR3 runs 11 residues. Between the trimmed V and J ends, which lost 4 bases and 7 bases, there was a span of 8 bases. The CDR3 coding sequence is TGTGCCAGCAGTGTAGGACAGGAGCAGTACTTC. Amino acids: CASSVGQEQYF.

The chain links TRBV6-6 to TRBJ1-2, with D possibly matching TRBD1 (6 bases). Germline values: CDR1 MNHNY, CDR2 SVGAGI (reference sequence). The V gene lost 7 bases and the J gene lost 2 bases, with 17 bases spanning the gap. The CDR3 loop spans 15 amino acids. The CDR3 region has the DNA TGTGCCAGCAACTTCCCTGGACAGCAGAACTATGGCTACACCTTC. Translating it yields CASNFPGQQNYGYTF.

The chain joins TRBV7-2 to TRBJ2-5; D is unresolved. This CDR3 has 13 amino acids. Trimming left V 4 bases short and J 4 bases short, with 10 bases between. Germline V gene data show CDR1 as SGHTA and CDR2 as FQGNSA. CDR3 in amino acids: CASSYRLAETQYF. The CDR3 DNA sequence: TGTGCCAGCAGCTACAGATTGGCAGAGACCCAGTACTTC.

This clone was recorded once. This chain links TRBV19 with TRBJ2-3; D gene ambiguous. The germline V gene encodes CDR1 LNHDA and CDR2 SQIVND (reference sequence). The CDR3 totals 13 residues. Deletions cut 5 bases from V and 4 bases from J, with 10 bases between. CDR3 nucleotides: TGTGCCAGTAGTGCCGTTCGCGCAGATACGCAGTATTTT. Translated, it gives CASSAVRADTQYF.

The chain links TRBV25-1 to TRBJ1-2, with a tentative D call TRBD1 (6 bases). Between the trimmed V and J ends, which lost 1 base and 5 bases, there was a span of 17 bases. Germline-derived CDR1 and CDR2 are MGHDK and SYGVNS. The length of the CDR3 is 16 residues. The CDR3 loop reads CASSELGGRGRYGYTF. Written as DNA, the CDR3 is TGTGCCAGCAGTGAATTGGGTGGCAGGGGAAGGTATGGCTACACCTTC.

This chain links TRBV25-1 with TRBJ2-5; D remains unclear. The CDR3 consists of 11 residues. Trimming left V 7 bases short and J 5 bases short, with 8 bases between. CDR1 MGHDK and CDR2 SYGVNS come from the germline V gene. CDR3 DNA sequence: TGTGCCAGCACTTTCAGTGAGACCCAGTACTTC. It encodes CASTFSETQYF.

This clone was counted only a few times. This rearrangement joins TRBV13 to TRBJ2-1; D may be TRBD2 (6 bases). The V end lost 3 bases, the J end lost 7 bases, and 16 bases lay between the germline ends. The CDR3 has 15 residues. Germline assignment: CDR1 PRHDT and CDR2 FYEKMQ (reference sequence). CDR3 amino acids: CASSFSTSILNEQFF. Written as DNA, the CDR3 is TGTGCCAGCAGCTTCTCGACTAGTATCCTAAATGAGCAGTTCTTC. The full variable domain, its missing parts supplied by reference TRBV13 and TRBJ2-1, is AAGVIQSPRHLIKEKRETATLKCYPIPRHDTVYWYQQGPGQDPQFLISFYEKMQSDKGSIPDRFSAQQFSDYHSELNMSSLELGDSALYFCASSFSTSILNEQFFGPGTRLTVL.

J is TRBJ1-1 and V is TRBV27, with 7 bases that match TRBD1. CDR1 and CDR2 (germline): MNHEY, SMNVEV (reference sequence). The CDR3 sequence is 15 residues long. V shed 6 bases and J 6 bases; nucleotides not matched to a gene: 13. In DNA, the CDR3 is TGTGCCAGCAGATTGACAGGGTCGTTTTCAGCTGAAGCTTTCTTT. It encodes CASRLTGSFSAEAFF.

The CDR3 sequence is CASSLGDSYTEAFF. CDR3 sequence (DNA): TGCGCCAGCAGCTTGGGGGACAGCTACACTGAAGCTTTCTTT. This rearrangement joins TRBV5-1 to TRBJ1-1, with TRBD1 matching 7 bases. V trimming: 0 bases; J trimming: 3 bases; junction bases outside the gene matches: 2. Germline lookup yields CDR1 SGHRS and CDR2 YFSETQ. CDR3 size: 14 residues. Drawing the rest from reference TRBV5-1 and TRBJ1-1, the complete variable domain is KAGVTQTPRYLIKTRGQQVTLSCSPISGHRSVSWYQQTPGQGLQFLFEYFSETQRNKGNFPGRFSGRQFSNSRSEMNVSTLELGDSALYLCASSLGDSYTEAFFGQGTRLTVV.

This chain joins TRBV5-6 and TRBJ2-3; 9 bases agree with TRBD2. Looked up from germline, CDR1 is SGHDT and CDR2 is YYEEEE. The CDR3 totals 15 residues. Losses at the gene ends were 3 bases for V and 5 bases for J; bases not matched to a gene: 7. The CDR3 DNA reads TGTGCCAGCAGCTCGGGCGGGGGGGCAGTAGATACGCAGTATTTT. Translation gives CASSSGGGAVDTQYF.

This chain joins TRBV27 and TRBJ2-7, with TRBD1 matching over 9 bases. There are 15 residues in the CDR3. Germline CDR1 is MNHEY and CDR2 is SMNVEV (reference sequence). Germline trimming cut 6 bases from V and 1 base from J; bases unmatched to any gene: 7. The CDR3 nucleotides are TGTGCCAGCAGCCCCGCCGGGACAGGGTCCTACGAGCAGTACTTC. As protein: CASSPAGTGSYEQYF.

The chain joins TRBV3-1 (or the pseudogene TRBV3-2) to TRBJ1-1; D may be TRBD1 (6 bases). V was trimmed by 3 bases and J by 4 bases, leaving 12 bases between them. The CDR3 is made up of 14 amino acids. Germline CDR1 LGHDT, CDR2 YNNKEL (reference sequence). The DNA for the CDR3 is TGTGCCAGCAGCCACAGGGGCCCGATCACTGAAGCTTTCTTT. Its protein is CASSHRGPITEAFF.

CDR3 DNA sequence: TGTGCCAGCAGCCTGGGACTACATGGATACTACAATGAGCAGTTCTTC. Translating gives CASSLGLHGYYNEQFF. The gene calls are TRBV9 and TRBJ2-1; 7 bases agree with TRBD2. Germline CDR1 and CDR2: SGDLS and YYNGEE. V lost 4 bases and J lost 3; bases outside the gene matches: 10. CDR3 length equals 16 residues.

V usage is TRBV7-9 and J usage is TRBJ1-2; TRBD1 agrees at 7 bases. The V and J ends lost 4 bases and 8 bases, in that order; junction bases with no gene match: 7. This CDR3 is 13 amino acids long. Germline CDR1 is SEHNR and CDR2 is FQNEAQ (reference sequence). The DNA for the CDR3 is TGTGCCAGCAGCTCCCGTACAGGGGTCGGCTACACCTTC. This gives the protein CASSSRTGVGYTF.

This chain uses TRBV9 with TRBJ1-3; 9 positions match TRBD1. The CDR3 totals 15 residues. Trimming at V came to 4 bases and at J to 8 bases, leaving 10 bases not matched to a gene. Germline V CDR1 and CDR2: SGDLS, YYNGEE. The CDR3 region has the DNA TGTGCCAGCAGCCCGACAGGGGGTTCTGTCTACACCATATATTTT. Translation: CASSPTGGSVYTIYF.

V is TRBV4-3 and J is TRBJ1-1; D gene unclear. Germline V CDR1 and CDR2: LGHNA, YSLEER. V lost 0 bases and J lost 1, with 9 bases in between. The CDR3 totals 15 residues. Here the CDR3 reads CASSQEASRNTEAFF. CDR3 coding DNA: TGCGCCAGCAGCCAAGAAGCATCCCGGAACACTGAAGCTTTCTTT.